This entry features one TCR beta chain sequence. Measured with immunoSEQ multiplex PCR; TCRdb has only the in-frame clones, and not every one. The table has over 25,000 clones, 90% seen once. J was trimmed by 4 bases and V by 4 bases; bases with no gene match: 6. The CDR3 is 15 residues long. Germline CDR1 and CDR2: SGHAT and FQNNGV. These data are taken from a study of T cell changes during pregnancy in multiple sclerosis. The receptor's source is a female donor in good health, enrolled as a control in a pregnancy study. Sample: CD4+ T cells from peripheral blood mononuclear cells, taken in the second trimester of pregnancy. The chain employs TRBV11-2 and TRBJ2-3, with TRBD2 matching over 9 bases. The CDR3 loop is CASSWASGRPDTQYF. The DNA for the CDR3 is TGTGCCAGCAGCTGGGCGAGCGGGAGGCCAGATACGCAGTATTTT.